The source of this T cell receptor beta chain is a study of blood T cell repertoires in COVID-19. Libraries were prepared by immunoSEQ multiplex PCR; TCRdb keeps only in-frame clonotypes and omits some of them. The profile shows over 200,000 clones, almost 90% of them singletons. The CDR3 is made up of 13 amino acids. Germline CDR1 and CDR2: KGHDR and SFDVKD. V was cut by 3 bases and J by 8 bases, with 12 bases left in between. Self-reported history from a screening survey and questionnaire set each donor's cohort. Individuals in the exposed group had encountered a COVID-19 case within 2 weeks preceding study entry.

This TCR was sampled from a man aged 25-45 years who had been exposed to COVID-19. The specimen was PBMCs or T cells enriched from blood (not recorded which). J is TRBJ1-1 and V is TRBV24-1, with D perhaps TRBD1 (5 bases). The DNA for the CDR3 is TGTGCCACCAGTGATCCCGCGGGGGACGAAGCTTTCTTT. Amino acids: CATSDPAGDEAFF.